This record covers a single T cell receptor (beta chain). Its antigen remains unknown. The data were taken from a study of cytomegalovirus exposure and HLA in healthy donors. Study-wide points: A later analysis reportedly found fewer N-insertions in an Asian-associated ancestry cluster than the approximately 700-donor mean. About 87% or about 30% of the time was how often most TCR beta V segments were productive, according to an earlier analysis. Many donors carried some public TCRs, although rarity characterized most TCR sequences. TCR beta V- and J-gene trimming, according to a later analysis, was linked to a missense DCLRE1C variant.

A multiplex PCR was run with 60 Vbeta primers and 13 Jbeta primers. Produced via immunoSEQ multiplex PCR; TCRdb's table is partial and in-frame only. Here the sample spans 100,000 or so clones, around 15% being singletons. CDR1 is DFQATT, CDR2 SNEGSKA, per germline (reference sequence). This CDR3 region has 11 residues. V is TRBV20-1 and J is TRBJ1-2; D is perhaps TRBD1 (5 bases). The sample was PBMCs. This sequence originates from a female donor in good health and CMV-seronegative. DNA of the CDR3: TGCTCCGGGACTCCTAACTATGGCTACACCTTC. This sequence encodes CSGTPNYGYTF.